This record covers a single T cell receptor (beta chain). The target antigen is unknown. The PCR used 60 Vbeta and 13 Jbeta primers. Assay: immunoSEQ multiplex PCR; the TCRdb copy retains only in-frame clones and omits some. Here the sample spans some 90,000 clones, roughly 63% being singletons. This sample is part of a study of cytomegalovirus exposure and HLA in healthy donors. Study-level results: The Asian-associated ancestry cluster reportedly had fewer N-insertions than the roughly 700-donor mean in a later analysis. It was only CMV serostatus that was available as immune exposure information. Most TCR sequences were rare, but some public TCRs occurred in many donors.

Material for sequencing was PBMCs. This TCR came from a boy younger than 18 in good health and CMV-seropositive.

CDR3 DNA: TGTGCCTGGAGCCGTTACAGCTCCTACGAGCAGTACTTC. This gives the protein CAWSRYSSYEQYF. The rearrangement uses TRBV30 and TRBJ2-7; D remains unclear. The CDR3 length is 13 residues. From germline, CDR1 is GTSNPN and CDR2 SVGIG (reference sequence). The germline V and J ends were trimmed by 3 bases and 0 bases, with 9 bases remaining between them.